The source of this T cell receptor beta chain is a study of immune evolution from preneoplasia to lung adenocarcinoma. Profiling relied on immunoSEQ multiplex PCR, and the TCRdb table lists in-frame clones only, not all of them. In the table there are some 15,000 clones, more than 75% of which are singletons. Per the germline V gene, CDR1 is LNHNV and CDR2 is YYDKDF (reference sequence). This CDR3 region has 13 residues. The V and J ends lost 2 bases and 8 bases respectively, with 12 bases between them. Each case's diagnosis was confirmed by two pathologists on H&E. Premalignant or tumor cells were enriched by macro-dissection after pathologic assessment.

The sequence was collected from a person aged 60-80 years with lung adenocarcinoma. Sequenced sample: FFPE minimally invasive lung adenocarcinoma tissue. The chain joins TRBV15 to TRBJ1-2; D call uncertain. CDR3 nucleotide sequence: TGTGCCACCAGCAGACGGGCCATGAGGGGCTACACCTTC. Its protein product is CATSRRAMRGYTF.